A selection of T cell receptor beta chains follows, all from one sample in a study of response to subunit inactivated influenza vaccine. TCRdb independently ran MiXCR on the RT-PCR reads; one entry per CDR3 protein. The repertoire holds about 800,000 distinct CDR3 sequences, with 21% as singletons. The material sequenced was PBMCs from blood, taken 4 to 6 days after vaccination. These receptors originate from a man in his fifties or sixties who received an inactivated influenza vaccine. CDR3s include the opening cysteine and the closing phenylalanine or tryptophan. Each record gives: clone size, CDR3 length, V gene, D gene, J gene, CDR3 DNA, CDR3 protein. A D gene is named only where the DNA matches it firmly. The size of a clone is reported for some rows only, either as once, few or many, or as a class for expanded clones.

clone size: .
CDR3 length: 15
V gene: TRBV28
D gene: TRBD2
J gene: TRBJ2-5
CDR3 DNA: TGTGCCAGCAGTTTAGGGACTAGCGACCAAGAGACCCAGTACTTC
CDR3 protein: CASSLGTSDQETQYF

clone size: .
CDR3 length: 16
V gene: TRBV6-5
D gene: .
J gene: TRBJ1-2
CDR3 DNA: TGTGCCAGCAGTTACGGGGTCGGCCTTCTTTACTATGGCTACACCTTC
CDR3 protein: CASSYGVGLLYYGYTF

clone size: few
CDR3 length: 14
V gene: TRBV7-9
D gene: TRBD1
J gene: TRBJ2-5
CDR3 DNA: TGTGCCAGCAGCTCCCCCGGGACAGAAGAGACCCAGTACTTC
CDR3 protein: CASSSPGTEETQYF

clone size: once
CDR3 length: 20
V gene: TRBV28
D gene: TRBD2
J gene: TRBJ2-2
CDR3 DNA: TGTGCCAGCAGTTCTCTTAAATTGAGTGGGACTAGCGAAGACACCGGGGAGCTGTTTTTT
CDR3 protein: CASSSLKLSGTSEDTGELFF

clone size: .
CDR3 length: 16
V gene: TRBV21-1
D gene: .
J gene: TRBJ2-7
CDR3 DNA: TGTGCCAGCAGCCCCCAGGGTGGACAGGTAACCTACGAGCAGTACTTC
CDR3 protein: CASSPQGGQVTYEQYF

clone size: many
CDR3 length: 16
V gene: TRBV20-1
D gene: TRBD1
J gene: TRBJ1-5
CDR3 DNA: TGCAGTGCTAGAGCGGGACAGGGGGCGGGTAGTCAGCCCCAGCATTTT
CDR3 protein: CSARAGQGAGSQPQHF

clone size: .
CDR3 length: 14
V gene: TRBV20-1
D gene: .
J gene: TRBJ2-7
CDR3 DNA: TGCAGTGCTAGAGATACTAGCTTTAAATACGAGCAGTACTTC
CDR3 protein: CSARDTSFKYEQYF

clone size: few
CDR3 length: 14
V gene: TRBV12-3/TRBV12-4
D gene: .
J gene: TRBJ1-1
CDR3 DNA: TGTGCCAGCAGTGGGGCGAACAGGGCCACTGAAGCTTTCTTT
CDR3 protein: CASSGANRATEAFF

clone size: .
CDR3 length: 15
V gene: TRBV21-1
D gene: .
J gene: TRBJ1-3
CDR3 DNA: TGTGCCAGCAGCATATGGAAGTTTTCAGGAAACACCATATATTTT
CDR3 protein: CASSIWKFSGNTIYF

clone size: .
CDR3 length: 16
V gene: TRBV20-1
D gene: .
J gene: TRBJ2-3
CDR3 DNA: TGCAGTGCTAGGAATGTACGTAGAGGCGGGACAGATACGCAGTATTTT
CDR3 protein: CSARNVRRGGTDTQYF

clone size: few
CDR3 length: 13
V gene: TRBV7-3
D gene: .
J gene: TRBJ2-3
CDR3 DNA: TGTGCCAGCAGCTGGGGGAGCAGAGATACGCAGTATTTT
CDR3 protein: CASSWGSRDTQYF

clone size: once
CDR3 length: 12
V gene: TRBV2
D gene: .
J gene: TRBJ2-7
CDR3 DNA: TGTGCCAGCACAGGACAGCTCTACGAGCAGTACTTC
CDR3 protein: CASTGQLYEQYF

clone size: few
CDR3 length: 14
V gene: TRBV27
D gene: TRBD1
J gene: TRBJ1-1
CDR3 DNA: TGTGCCAGCAGTGCTAACAGGGGCGGGACTGAAGCTTTCTTT
CDR3 protein: CASSANRGGTEAFF

clone size: many
CDR3 length: 17
V gene: TRBV12-3/TRBV12-4
D gene: TRBD1
J gene: TRBJ1-3
CDR3 DNA: TGTGCCAGCAGCTTAAGACAGGGGTCTAGCTCTGGAAACACCATATATTTT
CDR3 protein: CASSLRQGSSSGNTIYF

clone size: few
CDR3 length: 15
V gene: TRBV6-1
D gene: TRBD2
J gene: TRBJ2-5
CDR3 DNA: TGTGCCAGCAGAGGACTAGCGGAGGGGGAAGAGACCCAGTACTTC
CDR3 protein: CASRGLAEGEETQYF

clone size: .
CDR3 length: 13
V gene: TRBV18
D gene: .
J gene: TRBJ1-4
CDR3 DNA: TGTGCCAGCTCTATCGACCAGAATGAAAAACTGTTTTTT
CDR3 protein: CASSIDQNEKLFF

clone size: .
CDR3 length: 16
V gene: TRBV4-3
D gene: .
J gene: TRBJ2-1
CDR3 DNA: TGCGCCAGCAGCCAAGCCCTCGTCAGGTCCTACAATGAGCAGTTCTTC
CDR3 protein: CASSQALVRSYNEQFF

clone size: .
CDR3 length: 15
V gene: TRBV29-1
D gene: .
J gene: TRBJ2-3
CDR3 DNA: TGCAGCGGAATAGACAGCCGGTGGCCCACAGATACGCAGTATTTT
CDR3 protein: CSGIDSRWPTDTQYF

clone size: .
CDR3 length: 15
V gene: TRBV7-2
D gene: TRBD2
J gene: TRBJ2-1
CDR3 DNA: TGTGCCAGCAGCAGGGGGGTGGCTAGCGGGTATGAGCAGTTCTTC
CDR3 protein: CASSRGVASGYEQFF

clone size: .
CDR3 length: 15
V gene: TRBV28
D gene: TRBD2
J gene: TRBJ2-3
CDR3 DNA: TGTGCCAGCAGGGAGACTAGCTCTGCCCTTAATACGCAGTATTTT
CDR3 protein: CASRETSSALNTQYF

clone size: few
CDR3 length: 14
V gene: TRBV10-3
D gene: TRBD2
J gene: TRBJ2-3
CDR3 DNA: TGTGCCATCAGTCGGACTAGCGGCACAGATACGCAGTATTTT
CDR3 protein: CAISRTSGTDTQYF

clone size: .
CDR3 length: 16
V gene: TRBV9
D gene: .
J gene: TRBJ2-1
CDR3 DNA: TGTGCCAGCAGCGTAGTAGGCGCGTCGGGGCACAATGAGCAGTTCTTC
CDR3 protein: CASSVVGASGHNEQFF

clone size: few
CDR3 length: 14
V gene: TRBV6-1
D gene: TRBD1
J gene: TRBJ1-2
CDR3 DNA: TGTGCCAGCAGTCCTACAGGGGGCGGCTATGGCTACACCTTC
CDR3 protein: CASSPTGGGYGYTF

clone size: few
CDR3 length: 16
V gene: TRBV27
D gene: .
J gene: TRBJ2-3
CDR3 DNA: TGTGCCAGCAGTTACGGGCAGTTGGGAGTCACAGATACGCAGTATTTT
CDR3 protein: CASSYGQLGVTDTQYF

clone size: few
CDR3 length: 15
V gene: TRBV20-1
D gene: .
J gene: TRBJ2-1
CDR3 DNA: TGCAGTGCTAGTGGTGTTAGCGGCTCCTACAATGAGCAGTTCTTC
CDR3 protein: CSASGVSGSYNEQFF

clone size: few
CDR3 length: 16
V gene: TRBV20-1
D gene: TRBD2
J gene: TRBJ2-3
CDR3 DNA: TGCAGTGCTAGACTAGCGGGGGGCCTTCGCACAGATACGCAGTATTTT
CDR3 protein: CSARLAGGLRTDTQYF

clone size: .
CDR3 length: 17
V gene: TRBV6-1
D gene: TRBD2
J gene: TRBJ2-7
CDR3 DNA: TGTGCCAGCACCGGACTAGCGGGCCATCTGAGCTCCTACGAGCAGTACTTC
CDR3 protein: CASTGLAGHLSSYEQYF

clone size: few
CDR3 length: 14
V gene: TRBV29-1
D gene: TRBD1
J gene: TRBJ2-1
CDR3 DNA: TGCAGCGTCCCAAGGACAGGGAGGTACAATGAGCAGTTCTTC
CDR3 protein: CSVPRTGRYNEQFF

clone size: .
CDR3 length: 15
V gene: TRBV4-3
D gene: .
J gene: TRBJ1-2
CDR3 DNA: TGCGCCAGCAGCCAGTCACACGGCGGGACCTATGGCTACACCTTC
CDR3 protein: CASSQSHGGTYGYTF

clone size: many
CDR3 length: 17
V gene: TRBV20-1
D gene: .
J gene: TRBJ1-4
CDR3 DNA: TGCAGTGCTAGAGACCCCCCGGGGGCACCAACTAATGAAAAACTGTTTTTT
CDR3 protein: CSARDPPGAPTNEKLFF

clone size: .
CDR3 length: 17
V gene: TRBV27
D gene: .
J gene: TRBJ2-4
CDR3 DNA: TGTGCCAGCAGTTTATATGGTGGGGTGAACGCCAAAAACATTCAGTACTTC
CDR3 protein: CASSLYGGVNAKNIQYF

clone size: .
CDR3 length: 16
V gene: TRBV18
D gene: TRBD1
J gene: TRBJ2-2
CDR3 DNA: TGTGCCAGCTCACCCCCGACAGGGATCAACACCGGGGAGCTGTTTTTT
CDR3 protein: CASSPPTGINTGELFF

clone size: .
CDR3 length: 14
V gene: TRBV6-1
D gene: .
J gene: TRBJ2-7
CDR3 DNA: TGTGCCACCGAAAGAGGGGGGTCTGTCTACGAGCAGTACTTC
CDR3 protein: CATERGGSVYEQYF